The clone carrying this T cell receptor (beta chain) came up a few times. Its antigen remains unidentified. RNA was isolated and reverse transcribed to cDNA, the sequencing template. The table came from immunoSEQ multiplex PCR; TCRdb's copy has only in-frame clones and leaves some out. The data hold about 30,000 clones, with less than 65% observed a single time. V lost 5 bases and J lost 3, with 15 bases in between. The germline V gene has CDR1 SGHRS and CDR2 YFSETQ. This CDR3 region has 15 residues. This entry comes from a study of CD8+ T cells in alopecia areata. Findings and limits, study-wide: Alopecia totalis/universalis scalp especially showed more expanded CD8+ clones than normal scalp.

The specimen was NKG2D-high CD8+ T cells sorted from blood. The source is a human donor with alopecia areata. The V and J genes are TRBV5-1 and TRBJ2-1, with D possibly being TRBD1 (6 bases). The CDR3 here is CASRQGTYIYNEQFF. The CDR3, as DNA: TGCGCCAGCAGGCAAGGGACATACATCTACAATGAGCAGTTCTTC.